This T cell receptor (beta chain) was recorded in a study of vaccination effects on CD4 cells after COVID-19. Study summary: Two convalescent patients were sampled 16 days and one week before vaccination.

The ViraFEST assay expanded antigen-specific CD4+ T cells with viral peptide pools before sequencing. Upon completion of around 9 days in culture, CD4+ T cells were isolated. From March to December 2020, the person had a SARS-CoV-2 infection that was confirmed by PCR. Each culture well received a few million PBMC. These cells were then cultured in IMDM with about 9.9 IU/ml IL-2 and about 9.9 ug/ml peptides. V dropped 4 bases and J dropped 8; count of bases not matched to a gene: 10. The CDR3 is 15 residues long. Germline values: CDR1 SGHRS, CDR2 YFSETQ. Concerning this clone: Its antigen remains unidentified.

Here immunoSEQ multiplex PCR was the method, and the copy in TCRdb shows in-frame clones only, minus some. This sample has under 25,000 clones; about 70% occur once, and the top ten carry around 16%. The material was CD4+ T cells from PBMCs cultured with SARS-CoV-2 spike peptides, obtained before COVID-19 vaccination. V is TRBV5-1 and J is TRBJ1-4; 8 bases are shared with TRBD1. This receptor was taken from a human donor who had a prior SARS-CoV-2 infection. CDR3: CASSDTGTGEEKLFF. Written as DNA, the CDR3 is TGCGCCAGCAGCGACACCGGGACAGGAGAAGAAAAACTGTTTTTT.